A selection of T cell receptor beta chains follows, all from one sample in a study of shared clonotypes between healthy human individuals. Sequencing used immunoSEQ multiplex PCR; TCRdb keeps in-frame clones, though not all of them. The data show about 2.4 million clones, roughly 93% seen once. The sample taken for sequencing was naive CD4+ T cells from PBMCs. Receptor source: a man between 18 and 29 years old in good health. Some clones in this sample may be carry-over from other donors' samples. The CDR3 runs from the conserved cysteine through the conserved F or W. Fields, in order: D gene, V gene, J gene, clone size, CDR3 protein, CDR3 DNA. A D gene is named only where the DNA matches it firmly. A row's size may be missing; if present it is once, few, many or a size class.

>TRBD2|TRBV9|TRBJ2-2|-
CASSVEGREHTGELFF
TGTGCCAGCAGCGTAGAGGGGCGGGAGCACACCGGGGAGCTGTTTTTT
>-|TRBV21-1|TRBJ2-7|-
CASSTGRDGEQYF
TGTGCCAGCAGCACAGGCCGGGACGGCGAGCAGTACTTC
>-|TRBV2|TRBJ2-1|-
CASSEGVSGPQFF
TGTGCCAGCAGTGAAGGGGTTAGCGGACCCCAGTTCTTC
>-|TRBV11-2|TRBJ1-5|once
CASSLRGPNNQPQHF
TGTGCCAGCAGCCTAAGGGGCCCTAATAATCAGCCCCAGCATTTT
>-|TRBV7-9|TRBJ2-1|-
CASRGAFYNEQFF
TGTGCCAGCAGGGGGGCTTTCTACAATGAGCAGTTCTTC
>-|TRBV7-2|TRBJ2-7|-
CASSLSYEQYF
TGTGCCAGCAGCTTATCTTACGAGCAGTACTTC
>-|TRBV28|TRBJ1-2|-
CASSRTEYGYTF
TGTGCCAGCAGTCGGACAGAATATGGCTACACCTTC
>TRBD2|TRBV28|TRBJ2-1|-
CASTPGGAGGYNEQFF
TGTGCCAGCACCCCGGGAGGTGCGGGAGGATACAATGAGCAGTTCTTC
>-|TRBV28|TRBJ2-1|-
CASSLYTGRTYNEQFF
TGTGCCAGCAGTTTATACACGGGAAGGACTTACAATGAGCAGTTCTTC
>TRBD1|TRBV28|TRBJ1-2|-
CASSSPGGARGANNYGYTF
TGTGCCAGCAGTTCCCCGGGAGGGGCCAGGGGGGCAAACAACTATGGCTACACCTTC
>-|TRBV5-1|TRBJ1-2|once
CASSPTGPEIGAYGYTF
TGCGCCAGCAGCCCCACGGGTCCCGAAATCGGAGCCTATGGCTACACCTTC
>-|TRBV9|TRBJ1-5|-
CASSVDPGQGNQPQHF
TGTGCCAGCAGCGTAGATCCAGGGCAGGGCAATCAGCCCCAGCATTTT
>TRBD2|TRBV2|TRBJ2-5|-
CASSPLALETQYF
TGTGCCAGCAGTCCACTAGCGCTGGAGACCCAGTACTTC
>TRBD1|TRBV14|TRBJ2-5|-
CASSLTPGQGWRETQYF
TGTGCCAGCAGCTTAACTCCGGGACAGGGGTGGAGAGAGACCCAGTACTTC
>-|TRBV9|TRBJ2-7|-
CASSVGRDTIYEQYF
TGTGCCAGCAGCGTAGGTCGGGACACCATCTACGAGCAGTACTTC
>-|TRBV4-2|TRBJ2-3|-
CASSQRLPPRELISTDTQYF
TGTGCCAGCAGCCAACGTCTCCCCCCCCGGGAGCTGATTAGCACAGATACGCAGTATTTT
>-|TRBV7-2|TRBJ2-1|-
CASSLRGLLLNEQFF
TGTGCCAGCAGCCTTAGGGGACTCCTACTCAATGAGCAGTTCTTC
>-|TRBV18|TRBJ1-5|-
CASSLEGFNQPQHF
TGTGCCAGCTCACTGGAGGGATTCAATCAGCCCCAGCATTTT